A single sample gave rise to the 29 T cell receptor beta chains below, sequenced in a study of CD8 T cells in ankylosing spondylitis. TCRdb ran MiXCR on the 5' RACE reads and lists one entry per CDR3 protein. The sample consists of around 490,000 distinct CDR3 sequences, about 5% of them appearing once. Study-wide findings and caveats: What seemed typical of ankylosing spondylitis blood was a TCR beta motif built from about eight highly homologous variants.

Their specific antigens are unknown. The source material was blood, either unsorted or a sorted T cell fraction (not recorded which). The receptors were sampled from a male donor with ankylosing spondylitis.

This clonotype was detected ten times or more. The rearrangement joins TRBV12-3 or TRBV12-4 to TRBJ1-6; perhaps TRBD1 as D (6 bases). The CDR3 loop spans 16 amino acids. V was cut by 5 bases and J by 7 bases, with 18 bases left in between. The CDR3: CASSLLGGLGNSPLHF. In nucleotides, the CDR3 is TGTGCCAGCAGTCTTCTAGGGGGGTTGGGGAATTCACCCCTCCACTTT.

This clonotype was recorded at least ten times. This CDR3 reads CASSPGTGYNTEAFF. The CDR3 DNA sequence: TGCGCCAGCAGCCCTGGGACAGGGTATAATACTGAAGCTTTCTTT. The V and J genes are TRBV5-1 and TRBJ1-1; 9 nucleotides match TRBD1. The germline CDR1 and CDR2 sequences are SGHRS and YFSETQ. Trimming removed 4 bases from V and 5 bases from J; junction bases left unmatched: 9. The CDR3 spans 15 residues.

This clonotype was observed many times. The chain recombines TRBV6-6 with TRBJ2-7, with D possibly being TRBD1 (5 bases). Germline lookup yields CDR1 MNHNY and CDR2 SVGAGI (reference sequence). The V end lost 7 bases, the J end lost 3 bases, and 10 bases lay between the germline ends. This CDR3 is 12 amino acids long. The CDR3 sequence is CASNNQGYEQYF. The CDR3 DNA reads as TGTGCCAGCAACAACCAGGGCTACGAGCAGTACTTC.

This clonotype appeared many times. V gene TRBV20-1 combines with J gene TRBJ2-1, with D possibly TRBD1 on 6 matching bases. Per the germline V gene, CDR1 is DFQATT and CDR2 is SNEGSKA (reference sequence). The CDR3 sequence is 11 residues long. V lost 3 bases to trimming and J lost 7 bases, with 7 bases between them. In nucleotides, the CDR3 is TGCAGTGCTAGTCAGGGGAATGAGCAGTTCTTC. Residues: CSASQGNEQFF.

The CDR3 DNA follows: TGTGCCAGCAGCCCACGTGCTAGCGGGCTAGCCTACAATGAGCAGTTCTTC. This codes for CASSPRASGLAYNEQFF. The chain joins TRBV6-1 to TRBJ2-1, with 8 bases that match TRBD2. This CDR3 comprises 17 residues. Germline CDR1 is MNHNS and CDR2 is SASEGT. The trim removed 6 bases at V and 2 bases at J, leaving 12 bases unmatched.

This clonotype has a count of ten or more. CDR3 protein: CSVGPLKDTEAFF. The DNA of the CDR3 is TGCAGCGTTGGCCCCCTAAAGGACACTGAAGCTTTCTTT. The rearrangement uses TRBV29-1 and TRBJ1-1; D is unclear. Germline V CDR1 and CDR2: SQVTM, ANQGSEA. Trimming cost V 4 bases and J 3 bases, with 12 bases left between them. CDR3 length: 13 amino acids.

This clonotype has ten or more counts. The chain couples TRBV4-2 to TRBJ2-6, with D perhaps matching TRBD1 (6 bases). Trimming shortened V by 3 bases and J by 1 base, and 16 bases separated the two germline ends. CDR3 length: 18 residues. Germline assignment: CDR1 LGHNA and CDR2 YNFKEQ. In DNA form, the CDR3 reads TGTGCCAGCAGCCATGCGACAGGCCTCGATTCTGGGGCCAACGTCCTGACTTTC. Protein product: CASSHATGLDSGANVLTF.

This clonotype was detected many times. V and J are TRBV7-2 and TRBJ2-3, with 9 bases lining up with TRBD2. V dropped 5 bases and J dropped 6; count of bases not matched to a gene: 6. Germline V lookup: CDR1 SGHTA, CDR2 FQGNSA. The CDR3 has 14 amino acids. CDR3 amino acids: CASSPSGRWDTQYF. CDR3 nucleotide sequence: TGTGCCAGCAGCCCCAGCGGGAGGTGGGATACGCAGTATTTT.

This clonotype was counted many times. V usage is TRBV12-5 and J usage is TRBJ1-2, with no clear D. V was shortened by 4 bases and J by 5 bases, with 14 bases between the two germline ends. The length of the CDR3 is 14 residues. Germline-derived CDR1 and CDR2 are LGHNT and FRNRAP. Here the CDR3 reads CASGSGAGLYGYTF. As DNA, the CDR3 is TGTGCTAGTGGTTCTGGCGCTGGGCTGTATGGCTACACCTTC.

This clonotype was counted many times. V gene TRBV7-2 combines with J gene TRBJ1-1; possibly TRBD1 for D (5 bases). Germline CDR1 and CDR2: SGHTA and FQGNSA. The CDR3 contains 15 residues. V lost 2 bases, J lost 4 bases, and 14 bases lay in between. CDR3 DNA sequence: TGTGCCAGCAGCTTAAGATTTCAGGGAAGCACTGAAGCTTTCTTT. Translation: CASSLRFQGSTEAFF.

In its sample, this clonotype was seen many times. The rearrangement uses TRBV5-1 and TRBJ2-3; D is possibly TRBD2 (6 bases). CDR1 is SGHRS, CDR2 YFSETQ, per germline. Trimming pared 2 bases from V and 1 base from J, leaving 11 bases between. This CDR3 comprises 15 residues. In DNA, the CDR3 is TGCGCCAGCAGCTTTCGGGACTCCTGCACAGATACGCAGTATTTT. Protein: CASSFRDSCTDTQYF. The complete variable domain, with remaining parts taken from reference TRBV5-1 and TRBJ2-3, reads KAGVTQTPRYLIKTRGQQVTLSCSPISGHRSVSWYQQTPGQGLQFLFEYFSETQRNKGNFPGRFSGRQFSNSRSEMNVSTLELGDSALYLCASSFRDSCTDTQYFGPGTRLTVL.

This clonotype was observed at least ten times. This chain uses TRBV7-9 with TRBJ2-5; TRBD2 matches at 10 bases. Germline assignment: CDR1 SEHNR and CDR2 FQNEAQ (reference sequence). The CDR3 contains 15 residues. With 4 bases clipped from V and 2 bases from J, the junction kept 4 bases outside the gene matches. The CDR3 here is CASSSWTSGQETQYF. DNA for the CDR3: TGTGCCAGCAGCTCCTGGACTAGCGGACAAGAGACCCAGTACTTC.

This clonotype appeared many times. The CDR3, as DNA: TGTGCCAGCAGCTTAAGAACGGGATTCACTGAAGCTTTCTTT. Its translation: CASSLRTGFTEAFF. The chain combines TRBV7-3 with TRBJ1-1; D not resolved. V was shortened by 1 base and J by 4 bases, with 10 bases between the two germline ends. The CDR3 has 14 residues. Per germline, CDR1 SGHTA and CDR2 FQGTGA.

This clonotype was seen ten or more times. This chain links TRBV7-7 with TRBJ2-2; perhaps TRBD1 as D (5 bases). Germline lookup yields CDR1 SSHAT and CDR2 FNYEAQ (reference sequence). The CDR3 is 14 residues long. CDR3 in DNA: TGTGCTAGCTCCTTGTGGGGCTTCACCGGGGAGCTGTTTTTT. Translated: CASSLWGFTGELFF.

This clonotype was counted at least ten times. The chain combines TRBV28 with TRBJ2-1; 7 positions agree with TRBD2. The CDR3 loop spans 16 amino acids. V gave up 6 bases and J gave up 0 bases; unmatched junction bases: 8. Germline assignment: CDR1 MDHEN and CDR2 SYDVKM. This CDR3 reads CASSSYRDYSYNEQFF. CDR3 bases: TGTGCCAGCAGCTCATACCGGGACTACTCCTACAATGAGCAGTTCTTC.

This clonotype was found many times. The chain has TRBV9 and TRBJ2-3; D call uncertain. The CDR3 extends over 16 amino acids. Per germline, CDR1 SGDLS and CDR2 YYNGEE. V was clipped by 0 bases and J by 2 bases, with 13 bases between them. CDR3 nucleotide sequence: TGTGCCAGCAGCGTAGGGATGGGTCGGATCACAGATACGCAGTATTTT. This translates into CASSVGMGRITDTQYF.

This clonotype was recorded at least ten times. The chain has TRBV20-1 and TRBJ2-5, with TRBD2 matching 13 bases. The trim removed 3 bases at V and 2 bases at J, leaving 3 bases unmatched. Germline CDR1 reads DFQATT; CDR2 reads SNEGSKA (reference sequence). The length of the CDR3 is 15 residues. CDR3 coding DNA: TGCAGTGCTAGGGGACTAGCGGGAAGGCAAGAGACCCAGTACTTC. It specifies CSARGLAGRQETQYF.

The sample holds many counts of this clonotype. The DNA of the CDR3 is TGTGCCAGCAGTGGGGACAGCTACGAGCAGTACTTC. It is translated as CASSGDSYEQYF. The rearrangement uses TRBV13 and TRBJ2-7; 7 nucleotides match TRBD1. With V trimmed by 6 bases and J by 3 bases, 2 bases remained unmatched. Germline V gene sequence: CDR1 PRHDT, CDR2 FYEKMQ (reference sequence). The CDR3 has 12 residues.

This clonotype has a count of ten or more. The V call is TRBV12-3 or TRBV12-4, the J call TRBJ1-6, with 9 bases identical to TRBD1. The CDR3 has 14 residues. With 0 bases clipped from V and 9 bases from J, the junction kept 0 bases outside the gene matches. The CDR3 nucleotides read TGTGCCAGCAGTTTAGCGGACAGGGGTTCACCCCTCCACTTT. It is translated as CASSLADRGSPLHF.

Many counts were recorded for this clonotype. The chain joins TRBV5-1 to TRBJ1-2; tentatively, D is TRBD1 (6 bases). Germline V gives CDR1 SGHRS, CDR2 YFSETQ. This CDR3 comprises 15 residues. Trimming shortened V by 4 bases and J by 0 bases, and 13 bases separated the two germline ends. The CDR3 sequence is CASSPRQAANYGYTF. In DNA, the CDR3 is TGCGCCAGCAGCCCCAGACAGGCTGCTAACTATGGCTACACCTTC.

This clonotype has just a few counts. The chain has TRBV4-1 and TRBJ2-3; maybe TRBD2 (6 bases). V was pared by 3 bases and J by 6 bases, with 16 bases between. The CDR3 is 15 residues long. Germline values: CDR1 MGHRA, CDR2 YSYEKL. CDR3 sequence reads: CASSHHPTSSDTQYF. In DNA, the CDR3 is TGCGCCAGCAGCCACCACCCCACTAGCTCGGATACGCAGTATTTT.

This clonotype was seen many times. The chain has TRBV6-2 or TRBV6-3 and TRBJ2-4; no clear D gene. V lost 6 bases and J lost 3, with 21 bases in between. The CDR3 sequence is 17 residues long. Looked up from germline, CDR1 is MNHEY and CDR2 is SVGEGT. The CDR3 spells CASSPRVPIFGKNIQYF. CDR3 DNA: TGTGCCAGCAGCCCCCGGGTCCCGATTTTCGGCAAAAACATTCAGTACTTC.

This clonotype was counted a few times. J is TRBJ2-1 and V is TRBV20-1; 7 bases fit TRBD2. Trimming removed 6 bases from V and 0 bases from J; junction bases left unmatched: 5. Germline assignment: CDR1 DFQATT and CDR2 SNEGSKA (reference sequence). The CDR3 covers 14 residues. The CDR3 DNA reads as TGCAGTGCCGCGATAGCGGGCTCCTACAATGAGCAGTTCTTC. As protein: CSAAIAGSYNEQFF.

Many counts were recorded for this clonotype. CDR3: CASSYGSTPRDTQYF. The CDR3, as DNA: TGTGCCAGCAGTTACGGGAGTACCCCCCGGGATACGCAGTATTTT. The chain is built from TRBV6-5 and TRBJ2-3; D might be TRBD2 (5 bases). V shed 2 bases and J shed 6 bases, with 15 bases lying between them. This CDR3 is 15 amino acids long. Germline lookup yields CDR1 MNHEY and CDR2 SVGAGI.

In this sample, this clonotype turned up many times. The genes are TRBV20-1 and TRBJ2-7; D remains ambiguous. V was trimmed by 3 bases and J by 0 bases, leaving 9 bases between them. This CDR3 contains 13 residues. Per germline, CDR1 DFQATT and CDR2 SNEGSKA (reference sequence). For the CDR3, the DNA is TGCAGTGCTAGTTGGCCGAGCTCCTACGAGCAGTACTTC. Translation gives CSASWPSSYEQYF.

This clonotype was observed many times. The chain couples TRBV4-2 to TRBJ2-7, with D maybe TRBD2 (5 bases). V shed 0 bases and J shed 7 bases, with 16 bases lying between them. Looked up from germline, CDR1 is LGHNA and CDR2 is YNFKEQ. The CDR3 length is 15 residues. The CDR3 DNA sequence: TGTGCCAGCAGCCAAGACACTAGGCTGCGAGGAGAGCAGTACTTC. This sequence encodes CASSQDTRLRGEQYF.

The CDR3 loop reads CASSPGQGGGNTEAFF. CDR3 bases: TGTGCCAGCAGCCCCGGACAGGGAGGAGGGAACACTGAAGCTTTCTTT. The chain combines TRBV11-1 with TRBJ1-1, with 8 nucleotides matching TRBD1. Looked up from germline, CDR1 is SGHAT and CDR2 is FQDESV (reference sequence). The CDR3 is made up of 16 amino acids. The ends lost 5 bases at V and 1 base at J; junction bases unmatched: 9.

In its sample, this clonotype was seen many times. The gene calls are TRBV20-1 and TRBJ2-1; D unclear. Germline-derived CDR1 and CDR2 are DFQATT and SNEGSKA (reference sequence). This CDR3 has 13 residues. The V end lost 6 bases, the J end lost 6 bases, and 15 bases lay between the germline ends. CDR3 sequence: CSAGLAMSNEQFF. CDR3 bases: TGCAGTGCAGGCTTAGCTATGTCCAATGAGCAGTTCTTC.

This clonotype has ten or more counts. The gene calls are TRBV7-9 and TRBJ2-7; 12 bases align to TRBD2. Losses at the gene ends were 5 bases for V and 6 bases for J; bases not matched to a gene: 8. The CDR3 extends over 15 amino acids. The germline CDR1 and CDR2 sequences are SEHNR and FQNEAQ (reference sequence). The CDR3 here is CASSPPGLAGREQYF. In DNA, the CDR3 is TGTGCCAGCAGCCCCCCGGGACTAGCGGGTCGCGAGCAGTACTTC.